These 18 T cell receptor beta chains originate from one sample sequenced in a study of glioma-infiltrating T cells after dendritic cell vaccination. Produced via immunoSEQ multiplex PCR; TCRdb's table is partial and in-frame only. The sample carries over 70,000 clones, approximately 80% recorded once. Sequencing was performed on blood, taken before dendritic cell vaccination. The origin of the receptors is a human donor with glioblastoma.

The chain links TRBV9 to TRBJ2-6, with 14 positions matching TRBD2. This CDR3 has 18 amino acids. Germline V CDR1 and CDR2: SGDLS, YYNGEE. The ends lost 2 bases at V and 0 bases at J; junction bases unmatched: 1. The CDR3 DNA sequence: TGTGCCAGCAGCGTGGGACTAGCGGGAGCCTCTGGGGCCAACGTCCTGACTTTC. It specifies CASSVGLAGASGANVLTF.

The chain recombines TRBV19 with TRBJ2-5; tentatively, D is TRBD1 (6 bases). The CDR3 totals 16 residues. V was cut by 10 bases and J by 1 base, with 22 bases left in between. Per germline, CDR1 LNHDA and CDR2 SQIVND (reference sequence). The CDR3 sequence is CATSPGVGVRQETQYF. CDR3 nucleotides: TGTGCCACCTCGCCAGGGGTCGGGGTACGCCAAGAGACCCAGTACTTC.

This clone was detected only once. The rearrangement uses TRBV5-1 and TRBJ1-2, with a possible D match to TRBD1 (5 bases). This CDR3 is 14 amino acids long. Germline assignment: CDR1 SGHRS and CDR2 YFSETQ. V lost 7 bases and J lost 1, with 14 bases in between. CDR3 residues: CASGTGTINYGYTF. The CDR3 DNA reads TGCGCCAGCGGAACAGGAACTATTAACTATGGCTACACCTTC. Supplemented by reference TRBV5-1 and TRBJ1-2, the full variable domain reads KAGVTQTPRYLIKTRGQQVTLSCSPISGHRSVSWYQQTPGQGLQFLFEYFSETQRNKGNFPGRFSGRQFSNSRSEMNVSTLELGDSALYLCASGTGTINYGYTFGSGTRLTVV.

J is TRBJ1-2 and V is TRBV25-1; 10 bases are a match to TRBD1. Per the germline V gene, CDR1 is MGHDK and CDR2 is SYGVNS. The J segment lost 9 bases and the V segment lost 1 base, leaving 14 bases of the junction unmatched. This CDR3 spans 17 amino acids. The chain's CDR3 is CASSELGSGTGVFSYTF. In DNA, the CDR3 is TGTGCCAGCAGTGAATTAGGGTCCGGGACAGGGGTTTTTAGCTACACCTTC.

The chain couples TRBV6-6 to TRBJ2-5; TRBD1 matches at 10 bases. Germline values: CDR1 MNHNY, CDR2 SVGAGI (reference sequence). V trimming: 6 bases; J trimming: 0 bases; junction bases outside the gene matches: 4. The CDR3 consists of 15 residues. CDR3 residues: CASRPGQGYQETQYF. For the CDR3, the DNA is TGTGCCAGCAGACCGGGACAGGGGTACCAAGAGACCCAGTACTTC.

This clone appeared a few times. The gene calls are TRBV6-4 and TRBJ2-3; TRBD2 matches at 15 bases. Per germline, CDR1 MRHNA and CDR2 SNTAGT. The CDR3 is made up of 16 amino acids. J was trimmed by 4 bases and V by 4 bases; bases with no gene match: 3. CDR3 sequence (DNA): TGTGCCAGCAGTGCCTGGACTAGCGGGGGGGCAGATACGCAGTATTTT. Translation: CASSAWTSGGADTQYF.

The J gene is TRBJ2-2, the V gene TRBV7-3; 7 bases are a match to TRBD2. The CDR3 loop spans 14 amino acids. Germline V lookup: CDR1 SGHTA, CDR2 FQGTGA. Trimming at V came to 4 bases and at J to 6 bases, leaving 5 bases not matched to a gene. The CDR3 is CASSSWEGPGELFF. In DNA form, the CDR3 reads TGTGCCAGCAGCTCATGGGAGGGCCCCGGGGAGCTGTTTTTT.

V is TRBV10-3 and J is TRBJ2-3; 8 positions match TRBD2. Germline lookup yields CDR1 ENHRY and CDR2 SYGVKD. J gave up 0 bases and V 3 bases, and 5 bases lay outside the gene matches. The CDR3 consists of 16 residues. CDR3 sequence: CAISDGTRPSTDTQYF. The DNA for the CDR3 is TGTGCCATCAGTGACGGGACTAGACCAAGCACAGATACGCAGTATTTT.

This CDR3 reads CASRLGTDSYEQYV. The CDR3 region has the DNA TGTGCCAGCAGATTAGGGACAGACAGTTACGAGCAGTACGTC. The rearrangement links TRBV6-5 to TRBJ2-7, with 7 bases lining up with TRBD1. V lost 6 bases and J lost 4; bases outside the gene matches: 9. CDR3 length: 14 amino acids. The germline CDR1 and CDR2 sequences are MNHEY and SVGAGI.

This chain links TRBV5-1 with TRBJ2-1, with a possible D match to TRBD1 (7 bases). V lost 1 base, J lost 2 bases, and 25 bases lay in between. The CDR3 consists of 20 residues. The germline CDR1 and CDR2 sequences are SGHRS and YFSETQ. CDR3 bases: TGCGCCAGCAGCTTGTCAAATGACAGGGTATGGCTAGCGACCTACAATGAGCAGTTCTTC. Its protein is CASSLSNDRVWLATYNEQFF. The full variable domain, rest sourced from reference TRBV5-1 and TRBJ2-1, is KAGVTQTPRYLIKTRGQQVTLSCSPISGHRSVSWYQQTPGQGLQFLFEYFSETQRNKGNFPGRFSGRQFSNSRSEMNVSTLELGDSALYLCASSLSNDRVWLATYNEQFFGPGTRLTVL.

The chain joins TRBV19 to TRBJ1-5, with D possibly matching TRBD1 (6 bases). The germline V and J ends were trimmed by 6 bases and 0 bases, with 12 bases remaining between them. There are 15 residues in the CDR3. Germline-derived CDR1 and CDR2 are LNHDA and SQIVND (reference sequence). DNA for the CDR3: TGTGCCAGTAGCCCACAGGGAAATAGCAATCAGCCCCAGCATTTT. It codes for CASSPQGNSNQPQHF.

The chain combines TRBV4-2 with TRBJ2-1, with D perhaps matching TRBD1 (6 bases). V was clipped by 1 base and J by 4 bases, with 14 bases between them. The CDR3 length is 16 residues. Germline V gene data show CDR1 as LGHNA and CDR2 as YNFKEQ. This CDR3 is CASSQAPSDSYNEQFF. Written as DNA, the CDR3 is TGTGCCAGCAGCCAAGCCCCTTCGGACAGTTACAATGAGCAGTTCTTC.

The V call is TRBV18, the J call TRBJ2-3; D is possibly TRBD2 (6 bases). CDR1 is KGHSH, CDR2 LQKENI, per germline. V lost 5 bases to trimming and J lost 6 bases, with 21 bases between them. CDR3 length: 16 amino acids. The CDR3 protein is CASSKGTGRTGDTQYF. As DNA, the CDR3 is TGTGCCAGCTCAAAAGGGACCGGGAGAACGGGGGATACGCAGTATTTT.

The chain combines TRBV7-8 with TRBJ1-1; D remains unclear. CDR3 size: 13 residues. V lost 5 bases to trimming and J lost 4 bases, with 11 bases between them. Germline V gene sequence: CDR1 SGHVS, CDR2 FQNEAQ. CDR3 amino acids: CASSPDAGTEAFF. The CDR3 nucleotides are TGTGCCAGCAGCCCAGATGCTGGCACTGAAGCTTTCTTT.

The rearrangement uses TRBV6-5 and TRBJ1-1; 7 bases map to TRBD1. With 5 bases clipped from V and 0 bases from J, the junction kept 3 bases outside the gene matches. The CDR3 extends over 14 amino acids. The germline V gene has CDR1 MNHEY and CDR2 SVGAGI. This chain's CDR3 is CASSGRGMNTEAFF. The CDR3 bases are TGTGCCAGCAGTGGCAGGGGGATGAACACTGAAGCTTTCTTT.

The J gene is TRBJ1-5, the V gene TRBV5-6, with D perhaps TRBD1 (5 bases). CDR1 is SGHDT and CDR2 is YYEEEE in the germline V gene. There are 15 residues in the CDR3. V gave up 3 bases and J gave up 5 bases, with 15 bases separating them. CDR3 nucleotide sequence: TGTGCCAGCAGCTCGTGGGGCAGGCGGTATCAGCCCCAGCATTTT. Protein sequence: CASSSWGRRYQPQHF.

The chain uses TRBV7-9 and TRBJ1-2; D gene ambiguous. The germline CDR1 and CDR2 sequences are SEHNR and FQNEAQ (reference sequence). The CDR3 length is 15 residues. With 2 bases removed from V and 0 bases from J, the gap between germline ends came to 10 bases. CDR3 sequence (DNA): TGTGCCAGCAGCTTATCCGCACTAGCTAACTATGGCTACACCTTC. It yields the protein CASSLSALANYGYTF.

V and J are TRBV6-5 and TRBJ1-1; 7 nucleotides match TRBD1. The CDR3 totals 15 residues. V lost 6 bases to trimming and J lost 5 bases; unmatched junction nucleotides: 12. Looked up from germline, CDR1 is MNHEY and CDR2 is SVGAGI. CDR3 loop: CASRTRDSESTEAFF. In DNA, the CDR3 is TGTGCCAGCAGAACCCGGGACAGCGAGTCGACTGAAGCTTTCTTT.